This paragraph reports one TCR beta chain. The antigen is undetermined. This sample was taken from a study of T cells expressing NK-cell markers. Across the whole study: Of eight sequenced donors, seven were HCMV-seropositive and one HCMV-seronegative.

Using the 5' RACE reads, TCRdb records one entry per CDR3 protein without DNA. This repertoire includes a few hundred thousand distinct CDR3 sequences. Study outcomes and limitations: Dominance of the CD3+CD56-NKG2C+ fraction by these clonotypes also held in several donors.

The CDR3 spans 15 residues. Germline V gives CDR1 MNHNS, CDR2 SASEGT. This rearrangement joins TRBV6-1 to TRBJ1-3; TCRdb proposes TRBD1, but this gene call is untestable without DNA. This TCR derives from a woman in her fifties or sixties in good health. Sequences were obtained from blood T cells: a sorted CD56 or NKG2C T cell subset, CD4+ or CD8+ T cells, or bulk PBMC T cells (not recorded which). The CDR3 is CASRSWTASGNTIYF.